The 32 T cell receptor beta chains below were found in one sample sequenced in a study of T cell changes during pregnancy in multiple sclerosis. Here immunoSEQ multiplex PCR was the method, and the copy in TCRdb shows in-frame clones only, minus some. Among roughly 23,000 clones listed, less than 90% were seen once. Material: CD4+ T cells from peripheral blood mononuclear cells, obtained in the first trimester of pregnancy. These receptor sequences come from a female donor in good health, enrolled as a control in a pregnancy study.

The chain is built from TRBV6-6 and TRBJ2-7, with TRBD2 matching over 7 bases. Germline CDR1 reads MNHNY; CDR2 reads SVGAGI (reference sequence). The trim removed 7 bases at V and 6 bases at J, leaving 6 bases unmatched. The CDR3 extends over 12 amino acids. CDR3 loop: CASNQGLGEQYF. The CDR3 DNA is TGTGCCAGCAACCAAGGACTAGGCGAGCAGTACTTC.

The rearrangement joins TRBV27 to TRBJ1-1, with TRBD1 identical over 7 bases. The CDR3 sequence is 15 residues long. Germline V gives CDR1 MNHEY, CDR2 SMNVEV (reference sequence). V was clipped by 5 bases and J by 1 base; unmatched bases: 7. The CDR3 nucleotides read TGTGCCAGCAGTCCTTGGGGGACAGCGAACACTGAAGCTTTCTTT. Translation gives CASSPWGTANTEAFF.

The chain joins TRBV7-2 to TRBJ2-1; a weak D match, TRBD2 (6 bases). This CDR3 spans 16 amino acids. Germline assignment: CDR1 SGHTA and CDR2 FQGNSA. Trimming cost V 5 bases and J 5 bases, with 19 bases left between them. CDR3 protein: CASSQLPSAGHNEQFF. The CDR3 bases are TGTGCCAGCAGCCAACTCCCTAGCGCAGGTCACAATGAGCAGTTCTTC.

This rearrangement joins TRBV5-6 to TRBJ2-4, with 9 nucleotides matching TRBD1. Germline V gives CDR1 SGHDT, CDR2 YYEEEE. V trimming: 4 bases; J trimming: 6 bases; junction bases outside the gene matches: 8. CDR3 length: 15 amino acids. This CDR3 is CASSIWDRVRNIQYF. The CDR3 region has the DNA TGTGCCAGCAGCATATGGGACAGGGTGAGAAACATTCAGTACTTC.

The V and J genes are TRBV19 and TRBJ1-1; D remains unclear. Germline V CDR1 and CDR2: LNHDA, SQIVND (reference sequence). Trimming shortened V by 9 bases and J by 1 base, and 24 bases separated the two germline ends. This CDR3 has 17 amino acids. CDR3 DNA: TGTGCCAGCAGACTACCTCCCGGCAGCCCAACGAACACTGAAGCTTTCTTT. Amino acids: CASRLPPGSPTNTEAFF.

The genes are TRBV4-3 and TRBJ2-7; 10 nucleotides match TRBD1. The germline CDR1 and CDR2 sequences are LGHNA and YSLEER. This CDR3 is 16 amino acids long. V shed 3 bases and J 4 bases; nucleotides not matched to a gene: 9. The CDR3 spells CASSHAPGQGMYEQYF. CDR3 DNA: TGCGCCAGCAGCCATGCGCCGGGACAGGGGATGTACGAGCAGTACTTC.

V usage is TRBV5-4 and J usage is TRBJ1-1, with 9 bases matching TRBD1. This CDR3 comprises 14 residues. V lost 2 bases to trimming and J lost 5 bases; unmatched junction nucleotides: 4. Germline V CDR1 and CDR2: SGHNT, YYREEE (reference sequence). CDR3 DNA sequence: TGTGCCAGCAGCTTTACAGGGGGCGAGACTGAAGCTTTCTTT. Protein sequence: CASSFTGGETEAFF.

The V and J genes are TRBV21-1 and TRBJ1-5; the table's D call of TRBD1 was not tested on the DNA. TRBV21-1 is a known pseudogene. The CDR3 spans 19 residues. This CDR3 is CASSKAIRDSRDSNQPQHF. DNA of the CDR3: TGTGCCAGCAGCAAAGCCATCCGGGACAGTAGGGATAGCAATCAGCCCCAGCATTTT.

The V call is TRBV7-2, the J call TRBJ1-2; weak D call: TRBD1 (5 bases). Per the germline V gene, CDR1 is SGHTA and CDR2 is FQGNSA. The CDR3 runs 13 residues. V lost 2 bases and J lost 4, with 8 bases in between. As DNA, the CDR3 is TGTGCCAGCAGCTTACAGGGAATCTATGGCTACACCTTC. As protein: CASSLQGIYGYTF. The full variable domain, in which reference TRBV7-2 and TRBJ1-2 provide the parts outside the CDR3, is GAGVSQSPSNKVTEKGKDVELRCDPISGHTALYWYRQSLGQGLEFLIYFQGNSAPDKSGLPSDRFSAERTGGSVSTLTIQRTQQEDSAVYLCASSLQGIYGYTFGSGTRLTVV.

The V and J genes are TRBV7-3 and TRBJ2-3, with a tentative D call TRBD2 (6 bases). The germline CDR1 and CDR2 sequences are SGHTA and FQGTGA. The V gene lost 0 bases and the J gene lost 2 bases, with 15 bases spanning the gap. CDR3 length: 17 amino acids. The DNA for the CDR3 is TGTGCCAGCAGCTTAACGAGGGCGGGACCCGCCACAGATACGCAGTATTTT. Residues: CASSLTRAGPATDTQYF.

This clone was recorded only once. The chain couples TRBV19 to TRBJ2-7; the match to TRBD1 covers 9 bases. Germline values: CDR1 LNHDA, CDR2 SQIVND (reference sequence). J was trimmed by 4 bases and V by 3 bases; bases with no gene match: 7. The CDR3 consists of 15 residues. This chain's CDR3 is CASSITGGERYEQYF. CDR3 DNA sequence: TGTGCCAGTAGTATTACAGGGGGCGAAAGGTACGAGCAGTACTTC.

CDR3 region: CASSLEGPGKAQYF. The CDR3 DNA sequence: TGTGCCAGCAGCTTAGAAGGACCCGGGAAGGCCCAGTACTTC. The rearrangement joins TRBV7-2 to TRBJ2-5, with a tentative D call TRBD2 (5 bases). The CDR3 runs 14 residues. Trimming left V 1 base short and J 9 bases short, with 15 bases between. Germline assignment: CDR1 SGHTA and CDR2 FQGNSA.

This clone was recorded only once. CDR3 in amino acids: CASTVAGTGSWEQYF. The CDR3 DNA sequence: TGTGCCAGCACCGTGGCCGGGACAGGGAGTTGGGAGCAGTACTTC. This chain joins TRBV6-5 and TRBJ2-7; 9 bases are shared with TRBD1. The V segment lost 7 bases and the J segment 7 bases; nucleotides outside the gene matches: 14. Germline V lookup: CDR1 MNHEY, CDR2 SVGAGI. CDR3 length: 15 residues.

This clone occurred once. The chain joins TRBV2 to TRBJ1-4; D not certain. The CDR3 spans 12 residues. CDR1 and CDR2 (germline): SNHLY, FYNNEI. Deletions cut 7 bases from V and 8 bases from J, with 11 bases between. The CDR3 region has the DNA TGTGCCAGCACCGGGAAGGAAGAAAAACTGTTTTTT. Translated, it gives CASTGKEEKLFF.

The V and J genes are TRBV11-2 and TRBJ2-7; perhaps TRBD2 as D (8 bases). CDR3 length: 15 residues. Germline V gene sequence: CDR1 SGHAT, CDR2 FQNNGV. V dropped 6 bases and J dropped 6 bases, with 21 bases sitting between them. CDR3 bases: TGTGCCAGCAGGCCAGGGGGGGGACTAGTCGGCGAGCAGTACTTC. It yields the protein CASRPGGGLVGEQYF. Full variable domain (outside the CDR3, taken from reference TRBV11-2 and TRBJ2-7): EAGVAQSPRYKIIEKRQSVAFWCNPISGHATLYWYQQILGQGPKLLIQFQNNGVVDDSQLPKDRFSAERLKGVDSTLKIQPAKLEDSAVYLCASRPGGGLVGEQYFGPGTRLTVT.

The J gene is TRBJ2-7, the V gene TRBV5-1, with 7 bases that match TRBD1. The CDR3 consists of 15 residues. Unmatched junction bases numbered 3, after V lost 0 bases and J lost 0 bases. Germline assignment: CDR1 SGHRS and CDR2 YFSETQ. The CDR3 nucleotides are TGCGCCAGCAGCTTGGAGACAGGGAGCTCCTACGAGCAGTACTTC. The encoded protein is CASSLETGSSYEQYF.

This clone appeared a single time. CDR3 sequence (DNA): TGCGCCAGCAGGTCGGACAGGGGACCCTCTGGGGCCAACGTCCTGACTTTC. Residues: CASRSDRGPSGANVLTF. The chain recombines TRBV5-1 with TRBJ2-6; 9 bases align to TRBD1. V gave up 5 bases and J gave up 0 bases; unmatched junction bases: 6. The length of the CDR3 is 17 residues. In germline, CDR1 is SGHRS, CDR2 YFSETQ.

This sequence joins TRBV20-1 and TRBJ2-1; 7 positions match TRBD2. Germline V gives CDR1 DFQATT, CDR2 SNEGSKA (reference sequence). After removal of 5 bases from V and 10 bases from J, the junction contained 5 bases not matched to a gene. There are 11 residues in the CDR3. The CDR3 sequence is CSALGLGEQFF. The CDR3 DNA reads TGCAGTGCTCTTGGACTAGGGGAGCAGTTCTTC.

V is TRBV6-6 and J is TRBJ2-7, with TRBD1 matching over 8 bases. The CDR3 is 15 amino acids. V was pared by 5 bases and J by 5 bases, with 11 bases of the junction left unmatched. The germline V gene encodes CDR1 MNHNY and CDR2 SVGAGI (reference sequence). CDR3 protein: CASSHTGQASHEQYF. In nucleotides, the CDR3 is TGTGCCAGCAGTCACACGGGACAGGCTTCCCACGAGCAGTACTTC.

The chain has TRBV5-1 and TRBJ1-5; no reliable D call. The CDR3 loop spans 13 amino acids. The ends were cut back, 1 base at V and 6 bases at J, with 8 bases in the middle. Germline V gene data show CDR1 as SGHRS and CDR2 as YFSETQ. CDR3 residues: CASSLNEGQPQHF. The CDR3 bases are TGCGCCAGCAGCTTGAATGAGGGTCAGCCCCAGCATTTT.

The V gene is TRBV27, the J gene TRBJ1-6, with no clear D. The V end was cut by 6 bases, the J end by 0 bases, with 15 bases between. Germline loops: CDR1 MNHEY, CDR2 SMNVEV (reference sequence). CDR3 length: 17 amino acids. The DNA for the CDR3 is TGTGCCAGCAGCCTCGCGGGCGGGAGCTCCTATAATTCACCCCTCCACTTT. This gives the protein CASSLAGGSSYNSPLHF.

The V call is TRBV29-1, the J call TRBJ2-7; 11 nucleotides align to TRBD2. The germline V gene has CDR1 SQVTM and CDR2 ANQGSEA. The CDR3 is 14 residues long. V lost 4 bases to trimming and J lost 4 bases; unmatched junction nucleotides: 6. This CDR3 reads CSVGGTSGVYEQYF. CDR3 DNA: TGCAGCGTTGGGGGGACTAGCGGAGTTTACGAGCAGTACTTC.

The chain is built from TRBV9 and TRBJ2-1, with 8 bases aligning to TRBD1. Unmatched junction bases numbered 6, after V lost 4 bases and J lost 6 bases. CDR1 and CDR2 (germline): SGDLS, YYNGEE. This CDR3 is 14 amino acids long. The CDR3: CASSPRTGPNEQFF. The CDR3 DNA follows: TGTGCCAGCAGCCCCCGGACAGGGCCCAATGAGCAGTTCTTC.

V gene TRBV5-5 combines with J gene TRBJ2-1; D possibly corresponds to TRBD1 (6 bases). This CDR3 region has 16 residues. Trimming shortened V by 4 bases and J by 3 bases, and 17 bases separated the two germline ends. In germline, CDR1 is SGHKS, CDR2 YYEKEE (reference sequence). CDR3 region: CASSGGTGMRYNEQFF. CDR3 bases: TGTGCCAGCAGCGGGGGCACAGGGATGCGCTACAATGAGCAGTTCTTC. Based on the CDR3 plus reference TRBV5-5 and TRBJ2-1, the full variable domain is DAGVTQSPTHLIKTRGQQVTLRCSPISGHKSVSWYQQVLGQGPQFIFQYYEKEERGRGNFPDRFSARQFPNYSSELNVNALLLGDSALYLCASSGGTGMRYNEQFFGPGTRLTVL.

The rearrangement links TRBV19 to TRBJ1-2, with 7 positions matching TRBD1. Germline values: CDR1 LNHDA, CDR2 SQIVND (reference sequence). The ends lost 2 bases at V and 5 bases at J; junction bases unmatched: 11. The CDR3 runs 16 residues. This chain's CDR3 is CASSIRRQGGEYGYTF. DNA for the CDR3: TGTGCCAGTAGTATACGGCGGCAGGGGGGAGAATATGGCTACACCTTC. Based on the CDR3 plus reference TRBV19 and TRBJ1-2, the full variable domain is DGGITQSPKYLFRKEGQNVTLSCEQNLNHDAMYWYRQDPGQGLRLIYYSQIVNDFQKGDIAEGYSVSREKKESFPLTVTSAQKNPTAFYLCASSIRRQGGEYGYTFGSGTRLTVV.

The chain links TRBV19 to TRBJ2-3, with D possibly TRBD2 on 5 matching bases. CDR3 length: 11 residues. V was trimmed by 5 bases and J by 10 bases, leaving 10 bases between them. Germline CDR1 is LNHDA and CDR2 is SQIVND (reference sequence). The chain's CDR3 is CASSAGSAQYF. As DNA, the CDR3 is TGTGCCAGTAGTGCGGGTTCCGCGCAGTATTTT.

This clone was detected once. The genes are TRBV7-8 and TRBJ1-5; D possibly corresponds to TRBD1 (5 bases). Germline-derived CDR1 and CDR2 are SGHVS and FQNEAQ. V was pared by 2 bases and J by 3 bases, with 11 bases between. CDR3 size: 15 residues. For the CDR3, the DNA is TGTGCCAGCAGCTTATTAAGGACACTCAATCAGCCCCAGCATTTT. Translating gives CASSLLRTLNQPQHF.

The gene calls are TRBV27 and TRBJ1-1; 9 bases line up with TRBD1. Germline V gives CDR1 MNHEY, CDR2 SMNVEV (reference sequence). Trimming removed 5 bases from V and 10 bases from J; junction bases left unmatched: 8. The CDR3 spans 13 residues. The CDR3, as DNA: TGTGCCAGCAGTCCGAGACAGGGGGGGGGAGCTTTCTTT. This encodes CASSPRQGGGAFF.

Notes on this clone: The sample holds other DNA sequences that translate to the same CDR3. The chain joins TRBV9 to TRBJ1-5; D remains unclear. Germline V gene data show CDR1 as SGDLS and CDR2 as YYNGEE. The V end was cut by 3 bases, the J end by 4 bases, with 8 bases between. The CDR3 runs to 13 residues. This CDR3 is CASSALPNQPQHF. In nucleotides, the CDR3 is TGTGCCAGCAGCGCCCTCCCGAATCAGCCCCAGCATTTT.

The CDR3 nucleotides are TGTGCCACCTCCAGGGGTAGCGGGGACGGGGAGCTGTTTTTT. It yields the protein CATSRGSGDGELFF. V gene TRBV6-1 combines with J gene TRBJ2-2, with TRBD2 matching over 8 bases. The CDR3 has 14 residues. Germline-derived CDR1 and CDR2 are MNHNS and SASEGT. V lost 10 bases, J lost 7 bases, and 11 bases stayed unmatched.

This chain joins TRBV5-6 and TRBJ1-5, with unresolved D. V lost 4 bases to trimming and J lost 6 bases, with 17 bases between them. CDR3 length: 15 residues. The germline V gene encodes CDR1 SGHDT and CDR2 YYEEEE. The CDR3: CASSRVALGGQPQHF. CDR3 bases: TGTGCCAGCAGCCGAGTGGCCCTAGGAGGTCAGCCCCAGCATTTT.

CDR3 residues: CASSSGWQPQHF. The DNA for the CDR3 is TGTGCCAGCAGTTCAGGGTGGCAGCCCCAGCATTTT. The chain links TRBV28 to TRBJ1-5; tentatively, D is TRBD1 (5 bases). This CDR3 is built from 12 residues. In germline, CDR1 is MDHEN, CDR2 SYDVKM. V was trimmed by 4 bases and J by 7 bases, leaving 8 bases between them.